Shown below are 11 T cell receptor beta chains from a single sample sequenced in a study of a mutant IDH1 vaccine in newly diagnosed glioma. For these receptors, no antigen is known. TCRdb's copy holds only in-frame clones and misses some; the assay was immunoSEQ multiplex PCR. The sample lists 40,000 to 60,000 clones; around 78% were seen once. Time point reported: week 5, during vaccination. The vaccine gave 300 ug of a 20-mer mutant IDH1 peptide subcutaneously per dose. The sample in question was PBMCs, obtained from a glioma patient whose treatment included an IDH1 peptide vaccine. The receptor set was obtained from a woman in her thirties or forties with glioma.

The rearrangement joins TRBV7-9 to TRBJ1-2; tentatively, D is TRBD1 (5 bases). Germline CDR1 reads SEHNR; CDR2 reads FQNEAQ (reference sequence). V was pared by 5 bases and J by 8 bases, with 15 bases between. CDR3 length equals 13 residues. The CDR3 loop reads CASSPEGLAGYTF. CDR3 in DNA: TGTGCCAGCAGCCCCGAGGGGTTGGCAGGCTACACCTTC.

This sequence joins TRBV7-2 and TRBJ2-2, with D perhaps matching TRBD2 (5 bases). Germline CDR1 is SGHTA and CDR2 is FQGNSA. Trimming removed 1 base from V and 3 bases from J, with 9 bases in between. The CDR3 consists of 15 residues. CDR3 region: CASSLVGSHTGELFF. CDR3 in DNA: TGTGCCAGCAGCTTAGTTGGGAGTCACACCGGGGAGCTGTTTTTT.

The chain joins TRBV2 to TRBJ2-6; D ambiguous. CDR1 SNHLY and CDR2 FYNNEI come from the germline V gene. Deletions cut 8 bases from V and 4 bases from J, with 9 bases between. There are 13 residues in the CDR3. CDR3 amino acids: CASLRGGANVLTF. As DNA, the CDR3 is TGTGCCAGCCTTCGTGGGGGGGCCAACGTCCTGACTTTC.

V usage is TRBV29-1 and J usage is TRBJ2-1, with 9 bases identical to TRBD1. Germline V gene data show CDR1 as SQVTM and CDR2 as ANQGSEA. The CDR3 is 16 residues long. V shed 3 bases, J shed 1 base, and the junction held 7 bases outside the gene matches. In DNA, the CDR3 is TGCAGCGTTGAGGGACAGGGAGTAGGGTCCTACAATGAGCAGTTCTTC. Translation gives CSVEGQGVGSYNEQFF.

The rearrangement uses TRBV6-1 and TRBJ1-5; unclear D gene. V lost 6 bases and J lost 0, with 9 bases in between. The CDR3 is made up of 14 amino acids. CDR1 is MNHNS and CDR2 is SASEGT in the germline V gene. CDR3 nucleotide sequence: TGTGCCAGCAGCACACAAAATAGCAATCAGCCCCAGCATTTT. Its protein product is CASSTQNSNQPQHF.

V usage is TRBV19 and J usage is TRBJ2-7; D unresolved. There are 13 residues in the CDR3. The V end was cut by 6 bases, the J end by 2 bases, with 11 bases between. Germline CDR1 reads LNHDA; CDR2 reads SQIVND (reference sequence). CDR3 sequence reads: CASRGSRAYEQYF. CDR3 sequence (DNA): TGTGCCAGTAGGGGCTCGCGCGCCTACGAGCAGTACTTC.

The J gene is TRBJ1-5, the V gene TRBV21-1. TRBV21-1 is recorded as a pseudogene. The CDR3 has 13 amino acids. DNA of the CDR3: TGTGCCAGCAGCATCGACGGTAATCAGCCCCAGCATTTT. Its protein is CASSIDGNQPQHF.

The chain has TRBV7-2 and TRBJ2-7, with D unclear. With 5 bases removed from V and 0 bases from J, the gap between germline ends came to 14 bases. The CDR3 spans 15 residues. CDR1 SGHTA and CDR2 FQGNSA come from the germline V gene. DNA for the CDR3: TGTGCCAGCAGCCTTGAAGGCCTGAGCTCCTACGAGCAGTACTTC. It encodes CASSLEGLSSYEQYF.

The CDR3, as DNA: TGTGCCAGCAGCTTAGACGGATTTTATGGCTACACCTTC. It yields the protein CASSLDGFYGYTF. The chain carries TRBV7-2 and TRBJ1-2; unclear D gene. The germline V gene encodes CDR1 SGHTA and CDR2 FQGNSA. V lost 1 base, J lost 5 bases, and 8 bases lay in between. This CDR3 region has 13 residues.

This clone was picked up one time. J is TRBJ1-2 and V is TRBV19; D may be TRBD1 (6 bases). V was trimmed by 6 bases and J by 6 bases, leaving 14 bases between them. The CDR3 has 13 amino acids. The germline V gene has CDR1 LNHDA and CDR2 SQIVND (reference sequence). The DNA of the CDR3 is TGTGCCAGTAGCTCTCGAAGACAGGATGGCTACACCTTC. Residues: CASSSRRQDGYTF.

This sequence joins TRBV4-1 and TRBJ1-4, with 7 bases fitting TRBD1. Germline loops: CDR1 MGHRA, CDR2 YSYEKL. The CDR3 sequence is 14 residues long. Trimming at V came to 6 bases and at J to 2 bases, leaving 3 bases not matched to a gene. The CDR3 nucleotides are TGCGCCAGCAGGGGCAGGGGGACTAATGAAAAACTGTTTTTT. Translating gives CASRGRGTNEKLFF.